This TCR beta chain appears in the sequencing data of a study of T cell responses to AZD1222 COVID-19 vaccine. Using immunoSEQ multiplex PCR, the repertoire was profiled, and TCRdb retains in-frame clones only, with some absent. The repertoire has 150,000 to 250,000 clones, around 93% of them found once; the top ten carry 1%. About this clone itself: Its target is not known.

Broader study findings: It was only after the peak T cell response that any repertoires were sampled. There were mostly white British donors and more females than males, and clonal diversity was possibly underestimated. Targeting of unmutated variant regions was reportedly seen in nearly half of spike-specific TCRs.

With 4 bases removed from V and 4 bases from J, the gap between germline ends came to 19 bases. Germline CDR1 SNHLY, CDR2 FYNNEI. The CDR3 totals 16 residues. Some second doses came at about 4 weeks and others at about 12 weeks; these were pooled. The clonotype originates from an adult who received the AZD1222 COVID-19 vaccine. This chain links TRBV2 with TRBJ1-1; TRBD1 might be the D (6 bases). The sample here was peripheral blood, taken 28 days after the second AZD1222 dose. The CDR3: CASSAPEGRGGTEAFF. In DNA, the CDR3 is TGTGCCAGCAGTGCGCCTGAGGGGAGGGGGGGCACTGAAGCTTTCTTT.